This record covers a single T cell receptor (beta chain). It lacks a known antigen. Per-nucleotide qualities are absent, and no much larger clonotype sits a single base away. This entry is derived from a study of blood T cell repertoires in COVID-19 (TCRdb year 2020). At the level of the whole study: Samples covering the acute and convalescent phases of COVID-19 were provided by collaborators in the United States, Italy and Spain. The material from the prospective study consisted of cDNA or gDNA derived from T cells, B-cell-depleted T cells, or PBMCs. Deeply sampled blood TCRbeta repertoires from subjects exposed to, actively infected with, or recovered from COVID-19 were included in the dataset. The repertoires were made available in a free public database intended to serve as a resource for research on the immune response to SARS-CoV-2. The samples were drawn from two sources: the first 160 participants of the ongoing ImmuneRACE study, and 1,200 or so subjects contributed by 6 global collaborators. The sample metadata nearly always contained a de-identified subject ID, COVID-19 status, age in years and sex. Where HLA class I and class II types were available, the types were taken from metadata supplied by the sample provider, not from assay-based typing.

TCRbeta CDR3 regions were amplified from genomic DNA using the immunoSEQ Assay, a bias-controlled multiplex PCR. The original pipeline was this. Within the assay, amplification of reference gene primers was used to estimate how many nucleated cells each sample contained. To quantify the absolute abundance of each unique TCRbeta CDR3 rearrangement, sequence reads were collapsed and filtered. For each sample, productive Simpson clonality was calculated by taking the square root of Simpson's diversity index across productive rearrangements. This immuneACCESS table, as held by TCRdb, lists in-frame sequences with V and J called but not all clones. Of the missing ones, under half trace to an unresolved V gene in checked studies; the others have no known cause. From that table come the V and J calls and clone size; the DNA was used to work out D and trimming. Within this sample are approximately 230,000 clones, with about 80% of them counted one time only. Roughly 9.8% of the sample is taken by the ten largest.

Each collaborating institution followed its own protocols to collect whole blood in K2EDTA tubes. For TCRbeta analysis, collaborator samples were shipped as frozen whole blood, as isolated PBMCs, or as DNA extracted from either sample type. General conclusions and limits of the study: The quantity of clinical and demographic metadata differed by source and by participant and was supplied without curation.

For this chain, trimming is 7 bases at the V end and 0 bases at the J end, and the number of junction bases without a gene match is 4. The CDR3 has 15 amino acids, counting the end cysteine and phenylalanine. Of the read, only the CDR3 DNA is kept; its 45 bases are in frame from base 1. CDR1 and CDR2 are drawn from the germline V gene: KGHDR, SFDVKD. The receptor was isolated from an elderly man with acute or convalescent COVID-19. Sequencing was carried out using peripheral blood. Recombination connected TRBV24-1 to TRBJ2-2, with 7 junctional bases fitting TRBD1. The bases are TGTGCCACCAGACGACAGGGAGCGAACACCGGGGAGCTGTTTTTT. Its protein product is CATRRQGANTGELFF.